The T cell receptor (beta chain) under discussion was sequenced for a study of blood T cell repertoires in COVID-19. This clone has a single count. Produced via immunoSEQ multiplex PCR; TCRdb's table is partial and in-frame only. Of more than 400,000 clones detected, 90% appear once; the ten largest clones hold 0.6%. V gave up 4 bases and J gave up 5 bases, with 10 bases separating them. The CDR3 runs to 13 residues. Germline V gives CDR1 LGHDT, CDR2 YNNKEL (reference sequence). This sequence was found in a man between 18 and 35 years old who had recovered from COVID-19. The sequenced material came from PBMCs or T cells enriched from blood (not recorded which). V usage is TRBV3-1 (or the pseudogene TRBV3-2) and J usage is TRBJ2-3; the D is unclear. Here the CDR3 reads CASSLRGGDTQYF. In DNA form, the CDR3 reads TGTGCCAGCAGCCTTCGAGGCGGAGATACGCAGTATTTT.